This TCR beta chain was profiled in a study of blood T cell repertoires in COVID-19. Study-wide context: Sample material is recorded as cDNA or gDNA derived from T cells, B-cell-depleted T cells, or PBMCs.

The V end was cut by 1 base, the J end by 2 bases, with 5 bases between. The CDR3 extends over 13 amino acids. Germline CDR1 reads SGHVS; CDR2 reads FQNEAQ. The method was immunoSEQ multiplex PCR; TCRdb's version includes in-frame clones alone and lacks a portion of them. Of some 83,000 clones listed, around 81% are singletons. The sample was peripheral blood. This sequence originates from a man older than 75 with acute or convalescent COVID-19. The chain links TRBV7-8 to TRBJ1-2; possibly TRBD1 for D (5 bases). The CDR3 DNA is TGTGCCAGCAGCTTAGGACAGAACTATGGCTACACCTTC. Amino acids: CASSLGQNYGYTF.